The source of this T cell receptor (beta chain) is a study of T-cell memory formation after mild COVID-19. Study summary: Largely, TCR clusters stayed within a single donor. Whole-study findings and limits: Clones that got smaller from day 15 to 85 had even CD4/CD8, while clones growing later tipped toward CD4+. Contracting clones localized mainly to CM and EM when CD4+ and mainly to EMRA when CD8+.

The authors produced TCR alpha and TCR beta cDNA libraries with sample barcodes and UMIs by 5'RACE using constant-segment primers. TCRdb reprocessed the 5' RACE reads via MiXCR and lists one record per CDR3 protein. This sample has 550,000 to 700,000 distinct CDR3 sequences; 17% occur once, and the top ten carry about 8.1%. The CDR3 spans 15 residues. CDR1 LGHDT and CDR2 YNNKEL come from the germline V gene (reference sequence). V was clipped by 2 bases and J by 0 bases, with 8 bases between them. The table lists this clonotype with many counts. Its specificity is unknown. This chain links TRBV3-1 with TRBJ2-1; D not resolved. The source of this sequence is an adult woman who had mild COVID-19 (a few samples of this study predate the infection). Cell type and time point are not known. Sequencing was performed on PBMCs or a T cell subset sorted from them (not recorded which). The CDR3: CASSQTGNSYNEQFF. The CDR3 DNA reads TGTGCCAGCAGCCAAACGGGTAACTCCTACAATGAGCAGTTCTTC.